Following are 31 T cell receptor beta chains from one sample sequenced in a study of cytomegalovirus exposure and HLA in healthy donors. The table came from immunoSEQ multiplex PCR; TCRdb's copy has only in-frame clones and leaves some out. The profile shows some 200,000 clones, about 89% of them singletons. The source material was PBMCs. These receptors were collected from a woman between 18 and 30 years old in good health and CMV-seronegative.

The chain joins TRBV6-1 to TRBJ1-5; D may be TRBD1 (5 bases). The V gene lost 8 bases and the J gene lost 3 bases, with 11 bases spanning the gap. The CDR3 has 13 amino acids. Germline V gene lookup returns CDR1 MNHNS and CDR2 SASEGT. In DNA form, the CDR3 reads TGTGCCAGCGAACGGGGGAACAATCAGCCCCAGCATTTT. Its protein product is CASERGNNQPQHF.

This clone occurred once. V and J are TRBV2 and TRBJ2-1; D unresolved. Germline values: CDR1 SNHLY, CDR2 FYNNEI. CDR3 size: 11 residues. The V and J ends lost 3 bases and 8 bases respectively, with 5 bases between them. The CDR3 sequence: CASSESYEQFF. The CDR3 region has the DNA TGTGCCAGCAGTGAGAGTTATGAGCAGTTCTTC.

CDR3 amino acids: CASYITGLGTEAFF. The CDR3 nucleotides are TGTGCCAGCTACATAACCGGACTCGGCACTGAAGCTTTCTTT. V gene TRBV11-3 combines with J gene TRBJ1-1; no firm D call. Germline CDR1 reads SGHNT; CDR2 reads YENEEA. This CDR3 comprises 14 residues. V was clipped by 8 bases and J by 4 bases, with 17 bases between them.

The chain combines TRBV28 with TRBJ1-5, with D unresolved. Deletions cut 10 bases from V and 5 bases from J, with 15 bases between. The CDR3 totals 13 residues. Per germline, CDR1 MDHEN and CDR2 SYDVKM. Here the CDR3 reads CATRKAPHQPQHF. The CDR3 DNA follows: TGTGCCACCCGAAAAGCGCCCCATCAGCCCCAGCATTTT.

This clone was seen only once. The rearrangement joins TRBV7-9 to TRBJ2-1; D remains ambiguous. The CDR3 contains 12 residues. CDR1 SEHNR and CDR2 FQNEAQ come from the germline V gene (reference sequence). V gave up 3 bases and J gave up 6 bases, with 6 bases separating them. The CDR3 nucleotides read TGTGCCAGCAGCTTTCCATCCAATGAGCAGTTCTTC. This codes for CASSFPSNEQFF.

The J gene is TRBJ2-1, the V gene TRBV7-9; possible D gene TRBD2, 5 bases. Trimming cost V 2 bases and J 5 bases, with 7 bases left between them. The CDR3 loop spans 13 amino acids. In germline, CDR1 is SEHNR, CDR2 FQNEAQ (reference sequence). CDR3 in amino acids: CASSLKRHNEQFF. In nucleotides, the CDR3 is TGTGCCAGCAGCTTAAAGCGGCACAATGAGCAGTTCTTC.

The rearrangement links TRBV2 to TRBJ1-5; D is perhaps TRBD1 (5 bases). This CDR3 has 14 residues. Per the germline V gene, CDR1 is SNHLY and CDR2 is FYNNEI. V was clipped by 6 bases and J by 7 bases, with 16 bases between them. This CDR3 is CASRGWGDRQPQHF. The DNA of the CDR3 is TGTGCCAGCAGAGGGTGGGGGGATAGGCAGCCCCAGCATTTT.

The V and J genes are TRBV9 and TRBJ1-1; possibly TRBD1 for D (5 bases). In germline, CDR1 is SGDLS, CDR2 YYNGEE. Trimming cost V 3 bases and J 0 bases, with 9 bases left between them. This CDR3 comprises 14 residues. This CDR3 is CASSGQPMNTEAFF. CDR3 DNA: TGTGCCAGCAGCGGACAGCCCATGAACACTGAAGCTTTCTTT.

The sample holds one count of this clone. This chain links TRBV27 with TRBJ2-2; tentatively, D is TRBD1 (5 bases). Trimming removed 3 bases from V and 7 bases from J, with 24 bases in between. The CDR3 extends over 18 amino acids. Germline V CDR1 and CDR2: MNHEY, SMNVEV (reference sequence). CDR3 in amino acids: CASSLATGPQLRGGELFF. Written as DNA, the CDR3 is TGTGCCAGCAGTTTGGCTACGGGTCCTCAATTAAGGGGCGGGGAGCTGTTTTTT.

The CDR3 DNA reads TGTGCCAGCAGACGCGGTTTGGGCTACGAGCAGTACTTC. It encodes CASRRGLGYEQYF. The gene calls are TRBV28 and TRBJ2-7; D call uncertain. Germline-derived CDR1 and CDR2 are MDHEN and SYDVKM. This CDR3 is built from 13 residues. Trimming cost V 6 bases and J 3 bases, with 12 bases left between them. Drawing the rest from reference TRBV28 and TRBJ2-7, the complete variable domain is DVKVTQSSRYLVKRTGEKVFLECVQDMDHENMFWYRQDPGLGLRLIYFSYDVKMKEKGDIPEGYSVSREKKERFSLILESASTNQTSMYLCASRRGLGYEQYFGPGTRLTVT.

The count of this clone is one. This rearrangement joins TRBV5-1 to TRBJ2-7, with 11 bases fitting TRBD1. Germline V gene sequence: CDR1 SGHRS, CDR2 YFSETQ. Losses at the gene ends were 2 bases for V and 4 bases for J; bases not matched to a gene: 8. The CDR3 runs 16 residues. The DNA of the CDR3 is TGCGCCAGCAGCTTTTCCCCCGGGACAGGGGGTTACGAGCAGTACTTC. Its protein is CASSFSPGTGGYEQYF.

V usage is TRBV7-3 and J usage is TRBJ2-1; possible D gene TRBD2, 6 bases. The CDR3 runs 18 residues. Trimming cost V 3 bases and J 8 bases, with 26 bases left between them. Germline CDR1 and CDR2: SGHTA and FQGTGA. The CDR3 region has the DNA TGTGCCAGCAGCTTCGGTGTATTGATGGGGGGAATGTTAGATGAGCAGTTCTTC. Its protein product is CASSFGVLMGGMLDEQFF.

CDR3 coding DNA: TGTGCCAGCAGTTGGGGGGTCGGGGAGCTGTTTTTT. Protein product: CASSWGVGELFF. V usage is TRBV27 and J usage is TRBJ2-2; perhaps TRBD2 as D (6 bases). Germline V gives CDR1 MNHEY, CDR2 SMNVEV (reference sequence). The CDR3 contains 12 residues. With 4 bases removed from V and 7 bases from J, the gap between germline ends came to 7 bases.

V and J are TRBV27 and TRBJ1-2; tentative D call: TRBD1 (5 bases). Deletions cut 6 bases from V and 6 bases from J, with 20 bases between. Germline CDR1 MNHEY, CDR2 SMNVEV (reference sequence). CDR3 size: 15 residues. CDR3 loop: CASRKEGRIEDGYTF. In DNA, the CDR3 is TGTGCCAGCAGGAAGGAGGGGAGGATAGAAGATGGCTACACCTTC.

This chain joins TRBV19 and TRBJ1-5, with 7 nucleotides matching TRBD1. This CDR3 spans 17 amino acids. V lost 6 bases to trimming and J lost 4 bases; unmatched junction nucleotides: 15. Germline-derived CDR1 and CDR2 are LNHDA and SQIVND (reference sequence). CDR3 sequence reads: CASRTKLGTDKNQPQHF. CDR3 nucleotide sequence: TGTGCCAGTAGGACCAAACTCGGGACAGACAAAAATCAGCCCCAGCATTTT.

This chain connects TRBV29-1 to TRBJ2-1; the D gene is possibly TRBD2 (5 bases). The CDR3 totals 13 residues. The germline V gene has CDR1 SQVTM and CDR2 ANQGSEA. Trimming took 7 bases from V and 9 from J, leaving 19 bases between them. The CDR3 reads CSGVRGGHGEQFF. The DNA of the CDR3 is TGCAGCGGCGTCCGGGGTGGGCACGGTGAGCAGTTCTTC.

V usage is TRBV18 and J usage is TRBJ2-2; TRBD2 matches 12 bases. CDR1 is KGHSH and CDR2 is LQKENI in the germline V gene. V lost 5 bases and J lost 5; bases outside the gene matches: 6. The CDR3 extends over 16 amino acids. CDR3 amino acids: CASSATSGRGTGELFF. Written as DNA, the CDR3 is TGTGCCAGCTCAGCGACTAGCGGGAGAGGGACCGGGGAGCTGTTTTTT.

The count of this clone is one. The chain is built from TRBV5-5 and TRBJ1-2; maybe TRBD1 (5 bases). Germline loops: CDR1 SGHKS, CDR2 YYEKEE (reference sequence). Between the trimmed V and J ends, which lost 0 bases and 4 bases, there was a span of 10 bases. CDR3 length: 14 residues. CDR3 nucleotides: TGTGCCAGCAGCTTGGCCGGGGGAATCTATGGCTACACCTTC. Protein sequence: CASSLAGGIYGYTF.

The chain combines TRBV7-2 with TRBJ2-1; 7 bases agree with TRBD2. This CDR3 contains 15 residues. The V gene's germline CDR1 is SGHTA and CDR2 FQGNSA. Trimming took 5 bases from V and 7 from J; bases not matched to a gene: 11. The DNA of the CDR3 is TGTGCCAGCAGCCTCGACCGGGGGGAATTTAATGAGCAGTTCTTC. It yields the protein CASSLDRGEFNEQFF.

The chain uses TRBV30 and TRBJ2-7, with TRBD2 matching 8 bases. This CDR3 region has 16 residues. Germline trimming cut 3 bases from V and 5 bases from J; bases unmatched to any gene: 15. CDR1 and CDR2 from the germline V gene are GTSNPN and SVGIG (reference sequence). The CDR3, as DNA: TGTGCCTGGAGCTATCTCGCAGCGGGAGTTTACAACGAGCAGTACTTC. It translates to CAWSYLAAGVYNEQYF.

The V call is TRBV18, the J call TRBJ1-5, with 8 nucleotides matching TRBD1. Germline CDR1 reads KGHSH; CDR2 reads LQKENI. V shed 3 bases and J 3 bases; nucleotides not matched to a gene: 4. CDR3 length: 15 amino acids. In DNA, the CDR3 is TGTGCCAGCTCACCCGAGACAGGGGTCAATCAGCCCCAGCATTTT. This gives the protein CASSPETGVNQPQHF. Full variable domain (outside the CDR3, taken from reference TRBV18 and TRBJ1-5): NAGVMQNPRHLVRRRGQEARLRCSPMKGHSHVYWYRQLPEEGLKFMVYLQKENIIDESGMPKERFSAEFPKEGPSILRIQQVVRGDSAAYFCASSPETGVNQPQHFGDGTRLSIL.

The chain links TRBV6-1 to TRBJ2-3; maybe TRBD2 (5 bases). This CDR3 is built from 18 residues. Per the germline V gene, CDR1 is MNHNS and CDR2 is SASEGT. The V end lost 4 bases, the J end lost 4 bases, and 24 bases lay between the germline ends. The CDR3 bases are TGTGCCAGCAGTGGCTTGGGAAGCGGACCCATGGGCCCAGATACGCAGTATTTT. It translates to CASSGLGSGPMGPDTQYF.

The V call is TRBV18, the J call TRBJ2-5; 7 nucleotides align to TRBD1. The CDR3 length is 15 residues. Germline loops: CDR1 KGHSH, CDR2 LQKENI. With V trimmed by 0 bases and J by 5 bases, 6 bases remained unmatched. The CDR3 loop is CASSPPNRGSETQYF. CDR3 coding DNA: TGTGCCAGCTCACCACCCAACAGGGGATCCGAGACCCAGTACTTC.

The table lists this clone with a few counts. The V and J genes are TRBV28 and TRBJ1-6; D gene uncertain. The V gene lost 2 bases and the J gene lost 5 bases, with 7 bases spanning the gap. The CDR3 consists of 14 residues. Per germline, CDR1 MDHEN and CDR2 SYDVKM. The CDR3 DNA reads TGTGCCAGCAGTTTACGGGGAGATAATTCACCCCTCCACTTT. This sequence encodes CASSLRGDNSPLHF. The full variable domain, its missing parts supplied by reference TRBV28 and TRBJ1-6, is DVKVTQSSRYLVKRTGEKVFLECVQDMDHENMFWYRQDPGLGLRLIYFSYDVKMKEKGDIPEGYSVSREKKERFSLILESASTNQTSMYLCASSLRGDNSPLHFGNGTRLTVT.

This chain links TRBV1 with TRBJ2-3; the table's TRBD2 call for D was not verified on the DNA. TRBV1 is classified as a pseudogene. This CDR3 region has 17 residues. In nucleotides, the CDR3 is TGCACCAGCAGCTCCGGGACTAGCGGGTCAGGCACAGATACGCAGTATTTT. This gives the protein CTSSSGTSGSGTDTQYF.

The CDR3 bases are TGTGCCAGCAATAGGGGCGCGGGGACAGATACGCAGTATTTT. This sequence encodes CASNRGAGTDTQYF. This rearrangement joins TRBV9 to TRBJ2-3, with a tentative D call TRBD2 (6 bases). V was cut by 6 bases and J by 3 bases, with 14 bases left in between. Per the germline V gene, CDR1 is SGDLS and CDR2 is YYNGEE. The CDR3 length is 14 residues.

The table lists this clone with a count of one. The CDR3 DNA follows: TGTGCCATCAACCCGGGACTCATGAACACTGAAGCTTTCTTT. It encodes CAINPGLMNTEAFF. The chain combines TRBV10-3 with TRBJ1-1, with a tentative D call TRBD1 (5 bases). This CDR3 comprises 14 residues. The germline gives CDR1 ENHRY, CDR2 SYGVKD. V shed 7 bases and J shed 0 bases, with 12 bases lying between them.

The CDR3 sequence: CASSFRLAGQYF. The CDR3 nucleotides are TGTGCCAGCAGCTTCCGACTAGCGGGCCAGTACTTC. This chain uses TRBV7-9 with TRBJ2-7; 10 nucleotides match TRBD2. The germline CDR1 and CDR2 sequences are SEHNR and FQNEAQ (reference sequence). The CDR3 extends over 12 amino acids. Unmatched junction bases numbered 3, after V lost 3 bases and J lost 10 bases. The full variable domain, in which reference TRBV7-9 and TRBJ2-7 provide the parts outside the CDR3, is DTGVSQNPRHKITKRGQNVTFRCDPISEHNRLYWYRQTLGQGPEFLTYFQNEAQLEKSRLLSDRFSAERPKGSFSTLEIQRTEQGDSAMYLCASSFRLAGQYFGPGTRLTVT.

This clone was counted a single time. This sequence joins TRBV6-5 and TRBJ1-2; a possible D gene is TRBD1 (5 bases). V dropped 4 bases and J dropped 0 bases, with 12 bases sitting between them. This CDR3 is 15 amino acids long. Germline loops: CDR1 MNHEY, CDR2 SVGAGI. CDR3 sequence (DNA): TGTGCCAGCAGTTCGCGGGGGGGAGCTAACTATGGCTACACCTTC. Amino acids: CASSSRGGANYGYTF.

This chain uses TRBV4-1 with TRBJ1-4; D not certain. Germline-derived CDR1 and CDR2 are MGHRA and YSYEKL. CDR3 length: 16 amino acids. The ends were cut back, 0 bases at V and 2 bases at J, with 10 bases in the middle. CDR3 DNA sequence: TGCGCCAGCAGCCAAGATTCCTCGGGTACTAATGAAAAACTGTTTTTT. Translating it yields CASSQDSSGTNEKLFF.

As DNA, the CDR3 is TGTGCCAGCACCAAGCGGAACAGGGGCCCCTATGGCTACACCTTC. It translates to CASTKRNRGPYGYTF. The chain uses TRBV6-5 and TRBJ1-2; TRBD1 matches at 7 bases. The CDR3 is 15 amino acids. Germline CDR1 and CDR2: MNHEY and SVGAGI. After removal of 7 bases from V and 4 bases from J, the junction contained 12 bases not matched to a gene.